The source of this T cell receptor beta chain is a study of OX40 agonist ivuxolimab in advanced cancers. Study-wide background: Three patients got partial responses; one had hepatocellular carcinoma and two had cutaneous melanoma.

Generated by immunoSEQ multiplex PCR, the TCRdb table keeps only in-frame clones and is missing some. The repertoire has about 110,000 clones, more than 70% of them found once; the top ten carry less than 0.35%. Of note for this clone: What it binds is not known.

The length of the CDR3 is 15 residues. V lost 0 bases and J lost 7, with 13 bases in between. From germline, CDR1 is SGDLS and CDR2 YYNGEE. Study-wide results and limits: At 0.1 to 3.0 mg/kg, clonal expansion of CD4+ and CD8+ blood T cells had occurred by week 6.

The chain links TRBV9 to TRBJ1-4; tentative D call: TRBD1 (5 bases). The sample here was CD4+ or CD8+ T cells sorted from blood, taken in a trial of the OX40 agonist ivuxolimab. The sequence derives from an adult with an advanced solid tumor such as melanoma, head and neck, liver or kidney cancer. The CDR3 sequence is CASSVAQGRGEKLFF. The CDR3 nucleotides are TGTGCCAGCAGCGTAGCCCAGGGAAGGGGTGAAAAACTGTTTTTT.